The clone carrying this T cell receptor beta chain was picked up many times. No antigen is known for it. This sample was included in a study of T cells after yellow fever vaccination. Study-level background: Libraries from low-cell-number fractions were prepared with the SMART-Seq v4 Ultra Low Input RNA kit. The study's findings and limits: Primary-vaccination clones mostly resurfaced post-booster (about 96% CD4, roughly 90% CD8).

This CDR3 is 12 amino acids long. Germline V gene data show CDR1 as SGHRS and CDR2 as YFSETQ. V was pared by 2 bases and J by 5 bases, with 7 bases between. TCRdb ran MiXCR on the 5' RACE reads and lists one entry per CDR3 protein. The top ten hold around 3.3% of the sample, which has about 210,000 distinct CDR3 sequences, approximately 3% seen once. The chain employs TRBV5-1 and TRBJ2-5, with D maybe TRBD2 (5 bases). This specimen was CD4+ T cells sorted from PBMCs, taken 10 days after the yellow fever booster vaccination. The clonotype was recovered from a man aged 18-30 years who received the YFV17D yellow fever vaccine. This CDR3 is CASSFPGETQYF. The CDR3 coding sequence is TGCGCCAGCAGCTTTCCGGGGGAGACCCAGTACTTC.